This passage covers 13 T cell receptor beta chains from one sample sequenced in a study of Ad26.COV2.S vaccination and SARS-CoV-2 variants (dated by TCRdb to about 2021). Preparation of the library involved the immunoSEQ multiplex PCR assay. This is the immuneACCESS table as TCRdb keeps it, with only in-frame sequences that have V and J called. A part of the clones is gone; compared with another copy, unresolved V genes explain less than half, and the rest is unexplained. Recorded for this sample are hundreds of thousands of clones; 88% of them occurred a single time. Clones ranked in the top ten supply 6.4% of the sample. The intended sense of this specimen's treatment or condition label: roughly 20 received Ad26.COV2.S at low or high dose, single or two shots; a few received placebo; per-sample allocation not given. For vaccine and placebo recipients, repertoires were sequenced using samples collected on day 63 after the first injection.

The material sequenced was peripheral blood, taken in a trial of Ad26.COV2.S vaccine versus placebo. These receptors all stem from a person aged 18 to 65 who received the Ad26.COV2.S COVID-19 vaccine or a placebo.

This chain links TRBV30 with TRBJ2-1; D is possibly TRBD1 (6 bases). Germline CDR1 reads GTSNPN; CDR2 reads SVGIG (reference sequence). This CDR3 comprises 14 residues. V dropped 3 bases and J dropped 0 bases, with 9 bases sitting between them. CDR3 protein: CAWSRGTSYNEQFF. CDR3 DNA sequence: TGTGCCTGGAGCAGGGGTACCTCCTACAATGAGCAGTTCTTC.

This chain joins TRBV19 and TRBJ1-5; possible D gene TRBD1, 5 bases. From germline, CDR1 is LNHDA and CDR2 SQIVND (reference sequence). The V gene lost 4 bases and the J gene lost 2 bases, with 15 bases spanning the gap. The CDR3 spans 16 residues. CDR3 region: CASSTMSGSGNQPQHF. As DNA, the CDR3 is TGTGCCAGTAGTACAATGTCAGGGAGCGGCAATCAGCCCCAGCATTTT.

The chain combines TRBV3-1 (or the pseudogene TRBV3-2) with TRBJ2-1; no firm D call. V was clipped by 0 bases and J by 0 bases, with 12 bases between them. Germline CDR1 and CDR2: LGHDT and YNNKEL (reference sequence). The length of the CDR3 is 17 residues. CDR3 region: CASSQDLRSRSYNEQFF. In DNA, the CDR3 is TGTGCCAGCAGCCAAGATCTCCGGTCGCGCTCCTACAATGAGCAGTTCTTC.

This rearrangement joins TRBV9 to TRBJ1-4, with 8 bases identical to TRBD1. The CDR3 loop spans 14 amino acids. In germline, CDR1 is SGDLS, CDR2 YYNGEE. After removal of 4 bases from V and 8 bases from J, the junction contained 7 bases not matched to a gene. The CDR3 DNA sequence: TGTGCCAGCAGCTTCGGACAGGGACGGGAAAAACTGTTTTTT. Its translation: CASSFGQGREKLFF.

The chain employs TRBV28 and TRBJ2-7; unclear D gene. Germline V gives CDR1 MDHEN, CDR2 SYDVKM. The CDR3 totals 13 residues. V was cut by 2 bases and J by 2 bases, with 7 bases left in between. CDR3 amino acids: CASSLSSTYEQYF. The CDR3 nucleotides read TGTGCCAGCAGTTTAAGCAGTACCTACGAGCAGTACTTC.

The table lists this clone with a count of one. This sequence joins TRBV6-5 and TRBJ2-3, with D uncertain. V lost 2 bases and J lost 0, with 6 bases in between. The CDR3 contains 14 residues. CDR1 is MNHEY and CDR2 is SVGAGI in the germline V gene. CDR3 DNA: TGTGCCAGCAGTTACAGTACAAGCACAGATACGCAGTATTTT. Translated, it gives CASSYSTSTDTQYF.

The DNA of the CDR3 is TGTGCCAGCAGCCTACCTTGTTGTGAGACCCAGTACTTC. This codes for CASSLPCCETQYF. This chain links TRBV3-1 (or the pseudogene TRBV3-2) with TRBJ2-5; D gene unclear. V was shortened by 4 bases and J by 5 bases, with 11 bases between the two germline ends. This CDR3 has 13 residues. Germline V gene sequence: CDR1 LGHDT, CDR2 YNNKEL (reference sequence).

The table lists this clone with a count of one. This chain links TRBV5-8 with TRBJ1-6; a weak D match, TRBD1 (6 bases). CDR3 length equals 16 residues. In germline, CDR1 is SGHTS, CDR2 YDEGEE. The V gene lost 2 bases and the J gene lost 0 bases, with 9 bases spanning the gap. CDR3 sequence reads: CASSLGGSSYNSPLHF. The CDR3 bases are TGTGCCAGCAGCTTAGGGGGGAGCTCCTATAATTCACCCCTCCACTTT.

This rearrangement joins TRBV18 to TRBJ2-7, with 9 positions matching TRBD1. V was clipped by 4 bases and J by 3 bases; unmatched bases: 10. The CDR3 is made up of 16 amino acids. The V gene's germline CDR1 is KGHSH and CDR2 LQKENI. CDR3 region: CASSQQTGQGGYEQYF. The DNA for the CDR3 is TGTGCCAGCTCACAACAAACGGGACAGGGTGGCTACGAGCAGTACTTC.

The rearrangement uses TRBV6-2 or TRBV6-3 and TRBJ1-1; D is uncertain. Germline values: CDR1 MNHEY, CDR2 SVGEGT. Trimming stripped 2 bases from V and 1 base from J, with 5 bases between. There are 13 residues in the CDR3. The DNA for the CDR3 is TGTGCCAGCAGTTACGGCGGGAACACTGAAGCTTTCTTT. Translation: CASSYGGNTEAFF.

This rearrangement joins TRBV9 to TRBJ2-1; D call uncertain. The CDR3 is made up of 15 amino acids. The V gene lost 0 bases and the J gene lost 2 bases, with 9 bases spanning the gap. Germline CDR1 reads SGDLS; CDR2 reads YYNGEE. The CDR3 protein is CASSVAWKTYNEQFF. CDR3 nucleotide sequence: TGTGCCAGCAGCGTAGCTTGGAAAACCTACAATGAGCAGTTCTTC.

The genes are TRBV27 and TRBJ1-2; 10 bases map to TRBD1. Germline V gene sequence: CDR1 MNHEY, CDR2 SMNVEV (reference sequence). Trimming took 6 bases from V and 2 from J; bases not matched to a gene: 6. The length of the CDR3 is 15 residues. Here the CDR3 reads CASSGQGVKNYGYTF. The CDR3 region has the DNA TGTGCCAGCAGCGGACAGGGGGTTAAGAACTATGGCTACACCTTC.

The V and J genes are TRBV30 and TRBJ2-5, with 8 bases lining up with TRBD1. This CDR3 region has 14 residues. J was trimmed by 4 bases and V by 4 bases; bases with no gene match: 8. The germline gives CDR1 GTSNPN, CDR2 SVGIG (reference sequence). CDR3 sequence (DNA): TGTGCCTGGACCCTTCCCAGGGGGCTAGAGACCCAGTACTTC. This translates into CAWTLPRGLETQYF.